There are many counts of the clone carrying this T cell receptor beta chain. Its target is not known. One entry per CDR3 protein results from TCRdb running MiXCR on the reads. This table holds tens of thousands of distinct CDR3 sequences, around 21% found once. CDR3 length: 16 amino acids. V was pared by 2 bases and J by 6 bases, with 9 bases of the junction left unmatched. Per the germline V gene, CDR1 is SGHTA and CDR2 is FQGNSA. The data were obtained in a study of T cell repertoires in cytomegalovirus infection. Background on the study: The study used recently identified HLA-C-restricted and well-studied HLA-B-restricted CMV epitopes. Indicated by public TCR beta signatures were CMV infection and matching HLA type. Whole-study results and caveats: Within the response measured ex vivo, HLA-C-restricted CMV-specific TCR beta clonotypes were dominant. Individuals carrying CMV plus the relevant HLA were identified by cumulative frequency of public TCR beta families.

The sequencing here drew on CD8+ T cells from cultured PBMCs, taken from culture after CMV antigen stimulation. J is TRBJ2-3 and V is TRBV7-2; 9 bases align to TRBD2. The receptor was isolated from a human donor in good health (CMV status not recorded). Some clones in this sample may be carry-over from other donors' samples. Here the CDR3 DNA reads TGTGCCAGCAGCTTATCGGCGGGGGGGGCTGGGGATACGCAGTATTTT. Translation: CASSLSAGGAGDTQYF.